This TCR beta chain was identified during a study of shared clonotypes between healthy human individuals. V was cut by 5 bases and J by 0 bases, with 10 bases left in between. This CDR3 is 14 amino acids long. Germline V gives CDR1 LNHDA, CDR2 SQIVND (reference sequence). A note on this clone: The antigen remains undetermined.

Findings of the study overall: Deeper or shallower sequencing was expected to change how clonotypes are shared among donors.

Profiled with immunoSEQ multiplex PCR; TCRdb holds only in-frame clones, not every one. The sample has some 2.3 million clones, over 85% seen once. The chain carries TRBV19 and TRBJ2-5; TRBD1 is a possible D gene (5 bases). The clonotype originates from a man aged 18 to 30 in good health. Some clones in this sample may be carry-over from other donors' samples. Sample: naive CD4+ T cells from PBMCs. Subset: CD45RA+ positively selected. The CDR3, as DNA: TGTGCCAGTAGTGCGTACAGGTACCAAGAGACCCAGTACTTC. Translated: CASSAYRYQETQYF.